This T cell receptor beta chain was sequenced during a study of regulatory T cells in long-lasting Graves disease. Study outcomes and limitations: When disease was persistent, TRBV28, TRBJ1-2 and TRBJ2-5 were the favored segments.

This clonotype occurred many times. Its antigen is as yet unknown. Germline-derived CDR1 and CDR2 are MDHEN and SYDVKM. The CDR3 is made up of 15 amino acids. V was pared by 2 bases and J by 5 bases, with 15 bases between. Combining iRepertoire HTBI primers with Arm-PCR of CDR3 regions, the authors built TCR beta libraries. Using its own MiXCR run on the multiplex PCR reads, TCRdb lists one record per CDR3 protein. The sample has a few hundred thousand distinct CDR3 sequences, 12% to 15% seen once. Time point given: newly diagnosed GD, antithyroid drugs for less than 3 months. Scientists built the TCR library using RNA that was extracted from PBMCs. These data were also filed under a second study, of T cells in Graves' hyperthyroidism and ophthalmopathy.

Sequenced here: peripheral blood mononuclear cells (PBMCs), sampled at new diagnosis, from a patient treated with antithyroid drugs. The chain has TRBV28 and TRBJ1-1; D uncertain. This clonotype originated in a woman aged 45-59 years with Graves disease. The DNA of the CDR3 is TGTGCCAGCAGTTTAGAGAAATTAGGGAGGACTGAAGCTTTCTTT. It yields the protein CASSLEKLGRTEAFF.